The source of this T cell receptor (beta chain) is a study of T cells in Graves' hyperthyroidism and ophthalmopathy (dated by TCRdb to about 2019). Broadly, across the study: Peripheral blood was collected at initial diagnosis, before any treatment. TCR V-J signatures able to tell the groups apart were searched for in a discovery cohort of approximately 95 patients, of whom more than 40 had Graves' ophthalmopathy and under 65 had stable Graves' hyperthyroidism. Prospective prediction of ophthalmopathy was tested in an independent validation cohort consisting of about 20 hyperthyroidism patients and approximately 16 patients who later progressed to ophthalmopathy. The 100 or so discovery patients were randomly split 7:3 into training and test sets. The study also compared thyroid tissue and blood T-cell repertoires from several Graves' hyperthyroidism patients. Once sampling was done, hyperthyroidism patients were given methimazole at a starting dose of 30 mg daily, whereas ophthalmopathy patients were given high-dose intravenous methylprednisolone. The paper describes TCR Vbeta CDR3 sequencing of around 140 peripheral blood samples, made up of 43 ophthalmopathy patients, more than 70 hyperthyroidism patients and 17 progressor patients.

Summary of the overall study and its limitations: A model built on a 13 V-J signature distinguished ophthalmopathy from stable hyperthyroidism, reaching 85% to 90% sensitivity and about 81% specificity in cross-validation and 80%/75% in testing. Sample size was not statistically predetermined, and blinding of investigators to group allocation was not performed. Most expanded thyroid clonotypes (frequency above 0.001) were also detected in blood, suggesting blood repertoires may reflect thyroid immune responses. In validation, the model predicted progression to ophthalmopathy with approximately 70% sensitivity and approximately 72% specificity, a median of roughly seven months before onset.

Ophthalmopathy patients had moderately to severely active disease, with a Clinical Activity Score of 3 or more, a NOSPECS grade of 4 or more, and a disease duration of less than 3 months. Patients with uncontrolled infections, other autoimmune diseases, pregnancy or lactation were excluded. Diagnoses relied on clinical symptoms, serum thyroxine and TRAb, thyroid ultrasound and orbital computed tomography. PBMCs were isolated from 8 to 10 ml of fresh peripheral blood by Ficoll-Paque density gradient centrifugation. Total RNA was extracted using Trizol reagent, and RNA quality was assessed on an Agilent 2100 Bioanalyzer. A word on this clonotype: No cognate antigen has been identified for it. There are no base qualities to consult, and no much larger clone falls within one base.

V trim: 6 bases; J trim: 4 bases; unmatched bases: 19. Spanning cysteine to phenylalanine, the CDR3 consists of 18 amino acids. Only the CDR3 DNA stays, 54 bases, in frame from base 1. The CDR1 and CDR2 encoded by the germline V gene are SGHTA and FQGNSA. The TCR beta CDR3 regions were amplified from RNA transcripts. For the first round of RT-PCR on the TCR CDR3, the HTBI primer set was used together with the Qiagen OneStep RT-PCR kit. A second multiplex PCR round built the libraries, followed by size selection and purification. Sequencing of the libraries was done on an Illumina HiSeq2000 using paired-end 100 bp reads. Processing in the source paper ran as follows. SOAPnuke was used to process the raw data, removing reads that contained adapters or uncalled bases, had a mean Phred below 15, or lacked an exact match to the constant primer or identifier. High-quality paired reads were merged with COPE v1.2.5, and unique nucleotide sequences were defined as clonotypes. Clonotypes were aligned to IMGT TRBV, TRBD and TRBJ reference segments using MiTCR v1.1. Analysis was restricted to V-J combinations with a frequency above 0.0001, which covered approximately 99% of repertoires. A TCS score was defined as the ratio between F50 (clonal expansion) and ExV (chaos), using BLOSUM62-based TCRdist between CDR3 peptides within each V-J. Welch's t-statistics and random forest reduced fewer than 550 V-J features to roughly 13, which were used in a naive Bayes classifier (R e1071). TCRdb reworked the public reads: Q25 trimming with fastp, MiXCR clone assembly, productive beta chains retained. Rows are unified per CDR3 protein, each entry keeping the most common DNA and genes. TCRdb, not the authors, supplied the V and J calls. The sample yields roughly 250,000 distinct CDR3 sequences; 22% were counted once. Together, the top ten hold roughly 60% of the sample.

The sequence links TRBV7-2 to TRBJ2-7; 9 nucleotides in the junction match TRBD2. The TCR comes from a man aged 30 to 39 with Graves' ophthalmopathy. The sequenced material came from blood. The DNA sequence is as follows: TGTGCCAGCAGTTATCTGACTAGTGGCGGGAGGGCCTGGTACGAGCAGTACTTC. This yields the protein CASSYLTSGGRAWYEQYF.